The sequence of this T cell receptor (beta chain) was determined in a study of cytomegalovirus exposure and HLA in healthy donors (dated by TCRdb to about 2017). Regarding the study in general: An earlier analysis of 587 of the donors reported approximately 260 Gb of sequence data and 117 million unique TCR beta sequences obtained from roughly 170 million T cells. Among the roughly 390 genotyped donors, more than 70% belonged to the genetic ancestry cluster associated with self-reported Caucasian donors. To predict cytomegalovirus infection status, the study brought together high-throughput TCR immunosequencing, statistical association of individual TCRs with disease status, and machine learning. An earlier analysis of several hundred of the donors applied high-throughput TCR beta sequencing to assess whether each TCR beta V gene segment acted as functional or pseudogenic. A later genetic analysis took genome-wide SNP genotypes for about 55% of the roughly 670 donors and used that subset as a discovery cohort. In addition to the first cohort of about 650 subjects, a separate validation cohort of under 150 different subjects was used. In a later analysis, previously published TCR beta repertoires from about 640 donors were re-analyzed and high-resolution HLA genotyping was added so that TCR occurrence patterns could be studied. HLA typing covered class I and class II loci at four-digit resolution. The study aimed to test whether cataloging public T cell receptors could reveal signatures of past pathogen exposure. Roughly 5 DR-DQ haplotypes were treated as single units for association and clustering because of strong linkage in the cohort. Roughly 300 gigabases of sequencing data and 80 million or so unique TCR sequences were included in an early release covering 550 to 800 HLA-typed donors. Alongside the repertoire data, information on donor age, sex, ethnicity and CMV serostatus was compiled. Across under 500 genotyped donors of the cohort, an average of about 240,000 unique TCR beta nucleotide sequences per donor were sequenced, and approximately 17% of those sequences were non-productive. Rather than using new phenotypic data, the later analysis identified candidate immune exposures from TCR beta sequences and from how often those sequences occurred across donors. Using immunosequencing, the study profiled T cell repertoires from about 620 subjects and related those repertoires to cytomegalovirus serostatus. All discovery cohort repertoires had been generated using a single sequencing platform. The number of donors typed differed by locus, with 629-630 for A, B, C, DRB1 and DQB1, roughly 520 for DQA1, nearly 610 for DPA1, and around 460 for DPB1. On the study overall, not on this receptor specifically: A later genetic analysis reported fewer N-insertions in productive TCRs among donors in an Asian-associated ancestry cluster than the 666-donor mean. In a later analysis, the rate of TCR association differed among HLA loci, with DRB1 alleles having the most associated TCRs and HLA-C alleles having the fewest. Strong co-occurrence of HLA alleles, especially DR and DQ, made assigning TCR associations to individual alleles difficult. In an earlier analysis of 587 of the donors, most TCR beta V segments were observed in productive rearrangements about 87% or about 30% of the time, broadly matching IMGT annotations. A later analysis found that HLA-associated TCR beta chains were more clonally expanded and had lower generation probabilities than equally common non-associated chains. A cluster of highly shared sequence variants was judged likely to represent a technical artifact of the sequencing pipeline. The study listed 164 TCR beta chains as associated with cytomegalovirus. In a later analysis, most CMV-associated TCR beta chains were found to appear HLA-restricted, with HLA associations seemingly driven largely by CMV exposure. The only immune exposure information available for the cohort was CMV serostatus. Across donors, most TCR sequences were observed very rarely, whereas some public TCRs were present in many individuals. A further reported finding was that TCR beta sequences accurately predicted the HLA-A and HLA-B alleles for most subjects in the first cohort. Only TCR beta chains were sequenced in this cohort, and the absence of alpha or paired-chain data limited detectable features. Correlated functional status among segregating V segments might reflect linkage disequilibrium, but an unknown experimental factor could not be ruled out. Because HLA typing was unavailable for some donors at each locus, only the typed subset was used in association tests. An association between a missense DCLRE1C variant and V-gene and J-gene trimming of TCR beta chains was found in a later genetic analysis and replicated in an independent cohort. Some IMGT-functional V segments, including TRBV6-2 and TRBV6-3, could not be told apart with the 87-base-pair reads, so those segments were excluded. In both the original and validation cohorts, the classifier was reported to diagnose cytomegalovirus status with high specificity and sensitivity. The authors suggested that the approach could potentially be extended to other disease states and immunological phenotypes. A later analysis associated about 17,000 TCR beta sequences with specific HLA alleles at a false discovery rate of 0.05. In a later analysis, several top co-occurrence clusters were reported to appear linked to parvovirus B19, influenza, CMV and Epstein-Barr virus. The presence/absence analyses assumed that sequencing depth was roughly uniform across donors, and that assumption may not be true. In vitro tests confirmed that a few of the cytomegalovirus-associated TCR beta chains recognize cytomegalovirus antigens. The earlier analysis of nearly 600 of the donors excluded 15 to 20 rarely observed V segments, including chromosome 9 orphons, because counts were too low.

The cohort was made up of 500 to 850 healthy bone marrow donors. All cohort members were sampled while nominally healthy, although unrecorded immune exposures were likely present. The donor tested CMV seropositive, placing the donor among the approximately 310 seropositive members of the cohort. A peripheral blood sample was collected from each donor, and TCR beta sequencing was performed on peripheral blood mononuclear cells. Genomic DNA extraction from the blood cell samples was performed with the Qiagen DNeasy Blood Extraction Kit. The germline V gene gives CDR1 as SGHRS and CDR2 as YFSETQ. The CDR3 runs 17 amino acids, cysteine and phenylalanine included. This entry keeps only the CDR3 DNA: 51 bases, framed from base 1. V has 3 bases trimmed and J has 4 bases trimmed; junction bases matching no gene number 11. The library came from the immunoSEQ multiplex PCR assay. The multiplex PCR relied on a mix of 60 forward primers for TCR Vbeta segments and 13 reverse primers for TCR Jbeta segments. A multiplex PCR assay on genomic DNA amplified the CDR3 region of rearranged TCR beta genes. The amplified TCR beta libraries were sequenced on the Illumina HiSeq System as 87-base-pair reads. As for the authors' bioinformatics: A later analysis tallied tens of millions of unique TCR beta chains across the 650 to 750 repertoires, and approximately 9.9 million of those chains were shared by two or more donors. Raw reads were error-corrected and collapsed into unique sequences with a nearest-neighbor algorithm that merged closely related sequences to remove PCR and sequencing errors. Alignment of CDR3 sequences to IMGT reference sequences was used to assign V, D and J gene segments. Each retained sequence needed at least a six-nucleotide match to both a V gene segment and a J gene segment. Rearrangements were called productive when the CDR3 lacked stop codons and stayed in frame with V and J; all others were non-productive. Following IMGT convention, CDR3 was defined as the stretch from the second conserved V-encoded cysteine to the conserved J-encoded phenylalanine. Sequences without an unambiguous match to a single V gene segment were excluded from the earlier analysis of a few hundred of the donors. In an earlier analysis of several hundred of the donors, a V segment was called functional when productive rearrangements were above 56.7%, and segregating when the standard deviation between donors exceeded 5%. A statistical classification framework was built to diagnose cytomegalovirus status from the catalog of TCR beta chain sequences. In a later analysis, V and J genes were assigned by comparing TCR nucleotide sequences against IMGT/GENE-DB human TR gene sequences. A later analysis assigned CDR3 sequences and most-parsimonious VDJ recombination scenarios with the TCRdist pipeline. In a later analysis, each TCR beta chain was defined by its CDR3 amino acid sequence together with its V-gene family, and reads without a unique V-gene family were excluded. A later analysis removed several hundred highly shared, low-generation-probability nucleotide sequences to deal with suspected cross-contamination and a sequencing artifact. In a later analysis, a clonal expansion index was calculated for each public chain from normalized within-repertoire ranks of inferred template counts. Generation probabilities in a later analysis came from a VDJ recombination model fitted to out-of-frame rearrangements, and those results were checked against IGoR. Hypergeometric tests were used in a later analysis to score TCR-TCR, TCR-HLA and TCR-CMV co-occurrence, with a repertoire-size bias correction applied to the TCR pairs. False discovery rates were estimated in a later analysis by permuting HLA or CMV assignments 20 times. In a later analysis, co-occurring TCRs were grouped using DBSCAN, and TCRdist sequence similarity was added for clustering within HLA-allele-positive subsets. Repertoires with fewer than 30,000 or more than 120,000 public chains were left out of co-occurrence clustering, as were roughly five repertoires with anomalous nucleotide sharing. Not all clones reach the TCRdb copy of this immuneACCESS table, which keeps in-frame sequences only. Checked studies attribute under half of the gap to unresolved V genes and leave the rest unexplained. V and J calls plus clone size are reproduced from that table; the DNA served to infer D and trimming. The sample records roughly 50,000 clones, 65% to 80% of which are singletons. The top ten clones comprise 6.8% of the sample.

Remarks on this clone: This clone's antigen is unknown. Per-nucleotide qualities are absent, and no much larger clonotype sits a single base away.

The sequence was collected from a man aged 25-45 years in good health and CMV-seropositive. The V and J segments used are TRBV5-1 and TRBJ1-3; TRBD1 aligns with 9 central bases. Sequenced input: PBMCs. DNA sequence: TGCGCCAGCAGCTCGAAAACCGGGACAGGGACCGGAAACACCATATATTTT. It translates to CASSSKTGTGTGNTIYF.